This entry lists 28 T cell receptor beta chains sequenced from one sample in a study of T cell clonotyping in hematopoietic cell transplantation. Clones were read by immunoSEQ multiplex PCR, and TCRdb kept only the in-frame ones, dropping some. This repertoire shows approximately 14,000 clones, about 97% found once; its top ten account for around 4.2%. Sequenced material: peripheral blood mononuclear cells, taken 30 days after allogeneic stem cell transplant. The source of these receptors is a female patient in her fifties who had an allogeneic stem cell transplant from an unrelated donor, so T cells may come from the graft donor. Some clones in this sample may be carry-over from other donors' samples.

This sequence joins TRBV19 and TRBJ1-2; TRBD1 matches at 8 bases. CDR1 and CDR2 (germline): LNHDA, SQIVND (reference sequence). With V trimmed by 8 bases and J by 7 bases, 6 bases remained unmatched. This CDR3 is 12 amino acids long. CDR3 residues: CASSLDRVGYTF. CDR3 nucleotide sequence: TGTGCCAGTTCCCTGGACAGGGTTGGCTACACCTTC.

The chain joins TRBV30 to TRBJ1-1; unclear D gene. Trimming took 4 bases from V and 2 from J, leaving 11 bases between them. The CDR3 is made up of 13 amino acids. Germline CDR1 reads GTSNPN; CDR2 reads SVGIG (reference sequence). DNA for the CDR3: TGTGCCTGGAATCAGGATACAAACACTGAAGCTTTCTTT. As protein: CAWNQDTNTEAFF.

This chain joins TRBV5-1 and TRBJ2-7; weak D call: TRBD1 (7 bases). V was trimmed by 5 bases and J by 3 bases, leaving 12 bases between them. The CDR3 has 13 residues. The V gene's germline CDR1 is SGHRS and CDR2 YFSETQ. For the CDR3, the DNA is TGCGCCAGCAGGCGGGACAGTAACTACGAGCAGTACTTC. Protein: CASRRDSNYEQYF.

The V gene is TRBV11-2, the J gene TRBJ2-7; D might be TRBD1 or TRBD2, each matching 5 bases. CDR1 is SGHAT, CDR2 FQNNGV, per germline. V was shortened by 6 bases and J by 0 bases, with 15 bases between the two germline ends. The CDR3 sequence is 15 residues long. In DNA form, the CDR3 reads TGTGCCAGCAGGCCCCCGGGACGAGCCTCCTACGAGCAGTACTTC. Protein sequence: CASRPPGRASYEQYF. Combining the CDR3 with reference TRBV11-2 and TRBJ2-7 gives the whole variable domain EAGVAQSPRYKIIEKRQSVAFWCNPISGHATLYWYQQILGQGPKLLIQFQNNGVVDDSQLPKDRFSAERLKGVDSTLKIQPAKLEDSAVYLCASRPPGRASYEQYFGPGTRLTVT.

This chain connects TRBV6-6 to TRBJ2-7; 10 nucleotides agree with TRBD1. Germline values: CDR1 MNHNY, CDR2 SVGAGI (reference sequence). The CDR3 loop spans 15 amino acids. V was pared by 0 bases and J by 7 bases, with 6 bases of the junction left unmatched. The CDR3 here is CASSYSDRGRGEQYF. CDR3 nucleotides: TGTGCCAGCAGTTACTCTGACAGGGGGCGAGGGGAGCAGTACTTC.

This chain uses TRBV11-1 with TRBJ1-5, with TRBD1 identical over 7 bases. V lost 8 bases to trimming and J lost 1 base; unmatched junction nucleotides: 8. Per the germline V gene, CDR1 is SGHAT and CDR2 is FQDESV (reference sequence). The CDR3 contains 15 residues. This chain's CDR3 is CASPKVGQSNQPQHF. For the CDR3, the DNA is TGTGCCAGCCCTAAGGTGGGACAGAGCAATCAGCCCCAGCATTTT. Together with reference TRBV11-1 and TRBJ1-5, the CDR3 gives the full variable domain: EAEVAQSPRYKITEKSQAVAFWCDPISGHATLYWYRQILGQGPELLVQFQDESVVDDSQLPKDRFSAERLKGVDSTLKIQPAELGDSAMYLCASPKVGQSNQPQHFGDGTRLSIL.

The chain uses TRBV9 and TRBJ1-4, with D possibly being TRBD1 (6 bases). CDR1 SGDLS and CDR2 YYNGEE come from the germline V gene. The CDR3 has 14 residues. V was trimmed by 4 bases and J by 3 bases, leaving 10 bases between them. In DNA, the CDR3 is TGTGCCAGCAGCCCGCGGACAGCTAATGAAAAACTGTTTTTT. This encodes CASSPRTANEKLFF.

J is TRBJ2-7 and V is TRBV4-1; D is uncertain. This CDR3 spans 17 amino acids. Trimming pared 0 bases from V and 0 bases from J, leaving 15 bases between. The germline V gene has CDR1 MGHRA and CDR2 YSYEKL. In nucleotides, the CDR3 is TGCGCCAGCAGCCAAGATCATGGCTCGGTGATCTCCTACGAGCAGTACTTC. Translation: CASSQDHGSVISYEQYF.

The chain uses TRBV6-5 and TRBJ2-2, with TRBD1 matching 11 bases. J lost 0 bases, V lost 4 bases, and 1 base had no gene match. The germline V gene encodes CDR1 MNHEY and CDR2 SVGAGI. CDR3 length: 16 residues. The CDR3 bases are TGTGCCAGCAGTTTGGGACAGGGGGCGAACACCGGGGAGCTGTTTTTT. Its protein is CASSLGQGANTGELFF.

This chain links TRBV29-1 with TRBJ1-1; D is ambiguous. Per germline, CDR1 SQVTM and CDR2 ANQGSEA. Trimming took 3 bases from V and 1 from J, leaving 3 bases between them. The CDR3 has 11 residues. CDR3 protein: CSVDKNTEAFF. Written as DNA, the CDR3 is TGCAGCGTTGACAAGAACACTGAAGCTTTCTTT.

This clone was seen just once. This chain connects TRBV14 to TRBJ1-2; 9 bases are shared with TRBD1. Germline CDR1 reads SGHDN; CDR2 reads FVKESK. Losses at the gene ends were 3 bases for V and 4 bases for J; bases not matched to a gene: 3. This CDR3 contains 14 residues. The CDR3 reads CASSHLTGGYGYTF. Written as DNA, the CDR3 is TGTGCCAGCAGCCATCTGACAGGGGGCTATGGCTACACCTTC.

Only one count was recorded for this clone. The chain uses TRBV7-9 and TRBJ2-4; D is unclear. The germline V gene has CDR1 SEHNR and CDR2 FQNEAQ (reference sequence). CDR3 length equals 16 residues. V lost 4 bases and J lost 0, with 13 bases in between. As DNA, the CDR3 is TGTGCCAGCAGCTCACGGACGGGTATAGCCAAAAACATTCAGTACTTC. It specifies CASSSRTGIAKNIQYF.

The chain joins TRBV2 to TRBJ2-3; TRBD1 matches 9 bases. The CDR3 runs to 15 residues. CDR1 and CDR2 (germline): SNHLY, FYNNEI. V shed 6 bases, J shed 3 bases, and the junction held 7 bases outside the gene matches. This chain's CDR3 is CASSPGTGLTDTQYF. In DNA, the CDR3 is TGTGCCAGCAGCCCCGGGACAGGGTTGACAGATACGCAGTATTTT. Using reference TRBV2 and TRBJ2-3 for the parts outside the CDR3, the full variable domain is EPEVTQTPSHQVTQMGQEVILRCVPISNHLYFYWYRQILGQKVEFLVSFYNNEISEKSEIFDDQFSVERPDGSNFTLKIRSTKLEDSAMYFCASSPGTGLTDTQYFGPGTRLTVL.

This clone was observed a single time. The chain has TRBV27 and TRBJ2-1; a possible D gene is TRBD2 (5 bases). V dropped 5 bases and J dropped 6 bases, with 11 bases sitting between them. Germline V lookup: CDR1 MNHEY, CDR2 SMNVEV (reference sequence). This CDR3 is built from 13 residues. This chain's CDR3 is CASSHTGINEQFF. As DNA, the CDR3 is TGTGCCAGCAGTCATACCGGGATCAATGAGCAGTTCTTC.

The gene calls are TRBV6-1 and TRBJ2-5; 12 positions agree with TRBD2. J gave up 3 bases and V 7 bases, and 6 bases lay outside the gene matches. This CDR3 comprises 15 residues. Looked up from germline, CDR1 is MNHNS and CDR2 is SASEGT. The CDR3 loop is CASTYGLAGKETQYF. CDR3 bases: TGTGCCAGCACCTATGGACTAGCGGGGAAAGAGACCCAGTACTTC.

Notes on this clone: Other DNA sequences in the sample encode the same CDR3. In nucleotides, the CDR3 is TGCGCCAGCAGCTTGGTTGTTCTTCCCTACGAGCAGTACTTC. Its translation: CASSLVVLPYEQYF. The chain uses TRBV5-1 and TRBJ2-7, with D hard to call. This CDR3 has 14 amino acids. V lost 0 bases and J 2 bases, leaving 9 bases between the germline ends. Germline loops: CDR1 SGHRS, CDR2 YFSETQ. Supplemented by reference TRBV5-1 and TRBJ2-7, the full variable domain reads KAGVTQTPRYLIKTRGQQVTLSCSPISGHRSVSWYQQTPGQGLQFLFEYFSETQRNKGNFPGRFSGRQFSNSRSEMNVSTLELGDSALYLCASSLVVLPYEQYFGPGTRLTVT.

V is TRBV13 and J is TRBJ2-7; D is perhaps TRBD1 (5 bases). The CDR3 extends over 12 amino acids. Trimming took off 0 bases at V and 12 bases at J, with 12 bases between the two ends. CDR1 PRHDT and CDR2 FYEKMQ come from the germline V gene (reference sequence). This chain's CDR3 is CASSLGGRTLYF. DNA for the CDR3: TGTGCCAGCAGCTTAGGGGGTCGGACACTGTACTTC.

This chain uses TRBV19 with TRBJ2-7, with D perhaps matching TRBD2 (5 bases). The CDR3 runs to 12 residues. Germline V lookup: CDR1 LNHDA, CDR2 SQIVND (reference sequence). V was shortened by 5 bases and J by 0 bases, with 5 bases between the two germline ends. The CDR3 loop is CASSAGSYEQYF. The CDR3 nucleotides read TGTGCCAGTAGTGCGGGCTCCTACGAGCAGTACTTC.

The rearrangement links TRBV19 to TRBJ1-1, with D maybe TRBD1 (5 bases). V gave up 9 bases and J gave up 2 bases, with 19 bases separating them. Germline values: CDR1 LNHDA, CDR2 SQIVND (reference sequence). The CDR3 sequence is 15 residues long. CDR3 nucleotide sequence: TGTGCCAGCCGGGACTTCGGTTTGGGTAACACTGAAGCTTTCTTT. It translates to CASRDFGLGNTEAFF.

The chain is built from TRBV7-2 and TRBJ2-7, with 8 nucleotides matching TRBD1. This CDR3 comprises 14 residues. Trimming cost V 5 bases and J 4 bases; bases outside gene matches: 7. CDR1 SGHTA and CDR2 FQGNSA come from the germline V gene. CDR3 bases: TGTGCCAGCAGCCCTCGGGACAGGCTTTACGAGCAGTACTTC. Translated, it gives CASSPRDRLYEQYF.

CDR3 sequence: CASSPRLADPGGTF. The CDR3 region has the DNA TGTGCCAGCAGTCCCCGCCTCGCCGACCCGGGCGGGACCTTC. The rearrangement links TRBV2 to TRBJ1-2; D is ambiguous. Germline V gene data show CDR1 as SNHLY and CDR2 as FYNNEI. Trimming removed 5 bases from V and 14 bases from J, with 24 bases in between. The CDR3 extends over 14 amino acids.

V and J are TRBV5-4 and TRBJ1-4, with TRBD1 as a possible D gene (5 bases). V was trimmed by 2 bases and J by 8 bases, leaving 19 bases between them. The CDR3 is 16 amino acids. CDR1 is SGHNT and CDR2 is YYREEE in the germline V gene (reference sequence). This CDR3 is CASSLPGSGTREKLFF. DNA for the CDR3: TGTGCCAGCAGCTTACCCGGCTCAGGGACGCGGGAAAAACTGTTTTTT.

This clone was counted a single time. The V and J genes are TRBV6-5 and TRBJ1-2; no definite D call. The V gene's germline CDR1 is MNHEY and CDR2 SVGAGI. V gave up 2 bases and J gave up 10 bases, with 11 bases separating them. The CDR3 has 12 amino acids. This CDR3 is CASSYGINNYTF. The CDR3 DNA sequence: TGTGCCAGCAGTTACGGGATCAATAACTACACCTTC.

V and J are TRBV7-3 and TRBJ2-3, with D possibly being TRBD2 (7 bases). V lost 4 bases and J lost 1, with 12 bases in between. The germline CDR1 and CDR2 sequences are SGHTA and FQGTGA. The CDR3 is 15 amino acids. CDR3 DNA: TGTGCCAGCAGCTCAGGCGGGGGCGGCACAGATACGCAGTATTTT. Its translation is CASSSGGGGTDTQYF.

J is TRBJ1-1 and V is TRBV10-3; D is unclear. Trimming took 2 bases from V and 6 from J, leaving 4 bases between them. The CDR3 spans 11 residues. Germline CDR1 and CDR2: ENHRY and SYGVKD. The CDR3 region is CAISEGAEAFF. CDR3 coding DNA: TGTGCCATCAGTGAGGGCGCTGAAGCTTTCTTT.

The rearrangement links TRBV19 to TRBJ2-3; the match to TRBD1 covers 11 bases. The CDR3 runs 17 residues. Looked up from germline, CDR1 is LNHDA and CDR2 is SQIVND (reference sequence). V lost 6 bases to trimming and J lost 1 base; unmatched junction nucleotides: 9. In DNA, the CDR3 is TGTGCCAGTAGGGGGACAGGGGGGCGGGGTGGCACAGATACGCAGTATTTT. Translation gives CASRGTGGRGGTDTQYF.

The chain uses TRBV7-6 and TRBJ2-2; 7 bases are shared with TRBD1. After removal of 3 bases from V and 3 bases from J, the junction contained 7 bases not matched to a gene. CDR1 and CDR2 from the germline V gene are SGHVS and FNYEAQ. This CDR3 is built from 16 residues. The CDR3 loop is CASSLNAGGYTGELFF. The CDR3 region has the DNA TGTGCCAGCAGCTTGAACGCAGGGGGATACACCGGGGAGCTGTTTTTT. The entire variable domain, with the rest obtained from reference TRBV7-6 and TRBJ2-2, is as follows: GAGVSQSPRYKVTKRGQDVALRCDPISGHVSLYWYRQALGQGPEFLTYFNYEAQQDKSGLPNDRFSAERPEGSISTLTIQRTEQRDSAMYRCASSLNAGGYTGELFFGEGSRLTVL.

DNA of the CDR3: TGCAGCGTTGAATTTGCGGGGGGCACAGATACGCAGTATTTT. Amino acids: CSVEFAGGTDTQYF. This chain connects TRBV29-1 to TRBJ2-3; 7 bases are shared with TRBD2. CDR1 and CDR2 (germline): SQVTM, ANQGSEA. With V trimmed by 2 bases and J by 1 base, 3 bases remained unmatched. The CDR3 is 14 residues long.